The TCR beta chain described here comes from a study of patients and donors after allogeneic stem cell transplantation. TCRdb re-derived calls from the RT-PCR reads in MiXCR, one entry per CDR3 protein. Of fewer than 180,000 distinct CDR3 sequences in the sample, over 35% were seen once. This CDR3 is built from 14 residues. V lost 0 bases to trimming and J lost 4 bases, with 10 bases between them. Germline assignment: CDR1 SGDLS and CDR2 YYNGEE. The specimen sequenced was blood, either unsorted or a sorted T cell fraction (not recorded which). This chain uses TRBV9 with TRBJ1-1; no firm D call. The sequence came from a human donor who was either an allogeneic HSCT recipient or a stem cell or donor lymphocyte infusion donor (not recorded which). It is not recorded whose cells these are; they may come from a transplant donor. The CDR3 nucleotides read TGTGCCAGCAGCGTAGGTACGCGGGGCACTGAAGCTTTCTTT. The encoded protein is CASSVGTRGTEAFF. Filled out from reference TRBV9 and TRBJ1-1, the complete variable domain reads DSGVTQTPKHLITATGQRVTLRCSPRSGDLSVYWYQQSLDQGLQFLIQYYNGEERAKGNILERFSAQQFPDLHSELNLSSLELGDSALYFCASSVGTRGTEAFFGQGTRLTVV.